The entry below describes one T cell receptor (beta chain). Sequencing was performed with immunoSEQ multiplex PCR; in TCRdb, only in-frame clones are kept and a portion is missing. The data hold roughly 60,000 clones, with around 90% observed a single time. Germline assignment: CDR1 SGHTA and CDR2 FQGNSA. With 1 base removed from V and 4 bases from J, the gap between germline ends came to 14 bases. The CDR3 has 16 residues. The data belong to a study of OX40 agonist ivuxolimab in advanced cancers. Study summary: In this cohort, patients received ivuxolimab, an agonistic anti-OX40 (CD134) antibody.

The J gene is TRBJ1-5, the V gene TRBV7-2, with D possibly being TRBD1 (6 bases). The receptor was isolated from an adult with an advanced solid tumor such as melanoma, head and neck, liver or kidney cancer. This sample comprised CD4+ or CD8+ T cells sorted from blood, obtained in a trial of the OX40 agonist ivuxolimab. CDR3: CASSLESWDKNQPQHF. The CDR3 nucleotides read TGTGCCAGCAGCTTAGAATCTTGGGACAAGAATCAGCCCCAGCATTTT.